Shown below are 28 T cell receptor beta chains from a single sample sequenced in a study of blood T cell repertoires in COVID-19 (TCRdb year 2020). The library was produced with the immunoSEQ multiplex PCR assay. This is the immuneACCESS table as TCRdb keeps it, with only in-frame sequences that have V and J called. A part of the clones is gone; compared with another copy, unresolved V genes explain less than half, and the rest is unexplained. Across this sample there are around 310,000 clones, with nearly 90% seen only once. Around 0.96% of the sample comes from the top ten. Specimen: peripheral blood. The source of these receptors is a woman aged 40 to 50 with COVID-19, enrolled during active disease.

CDR3 sequence (DNA): TGTGCCAGCAGGCTTCTTATAGGGGCCTCGGGCACTGAAGCTTTCTTT. As protein: CASRLLIGASGTEAFF. This chain joins TRBV28 and TRBJ1-1; D possibly corresponds to TRBD1 (5 bases). With 6 bases removed from V and 4 bases from J, the gap between germline ends came to 21 bases. Per the germline V gene, CDR1 is MDHEN and CDR2 is SYDVKM. The CDR3 length is 16 residues.

The V gene is TRBV7-2, the J gene TRBJ1-3; maybe TRBD1 (5 bases). V lost 5 bases to trimming and J lost 0 bases, with 17 bases between them. The germline V gene encodes CDR1 SGHTA and CDR2 FQGNSA. The CDR3 extends over 17 amino acids. The CDR3 DNA reads TGTGCCAGCAGCCCCTGGGGGGGTGACAGCTCTGGAAACACCATATATTTT. It translates to CASSPWGGDSSGNTIYF.

The J gene is TRBJ2-5, the V gene TRBV9; possibly TRBD2 for D (6 bases). Per germline, CDR1 SGDLS and CDR2 YYNGEE. V was trimmed by 0 bases and J by 4 bases, leaving 10 bases between them. The CDR3 covers 14 residues. The CDR3 sequence: CASSVGLEGETQYF. The CDR3 nucleotides are TGTGCCAGCAGCGTAGGTTTGGAGGGAGAGACCCAGTACTTC. The full variable domain, in which reference TRBV9 and TRBJ2-5 provide the parts outside the CDR3, is DSGVTQTPKHLITATGQRVTLRCSPRSGDLSVYWYQQSLDQGLQFLIQYYNGEERAKGNILERFSAQQFPDLHSELNLSSLELGDSALYFCASSVGLEGETQYFGPGTRLLVL.

V gene TRBV5-1 combines with J gene TRBJ2-3, with 8 positions matching TRBD2. The germline CDR1 and CDR2 sequences are SGHRS and YFSETQ. The CDR3 sequence is 16 residues long. Trimming took 0 bases from V and 0 from J; bases not matched to a gene: 3. The CDR3 DNA reads TGCGCCAGCAGCTTGGCTAGCGGGTATAGCACAGATACGCAGTATTTT. Translated: CASSLASGYSTDTQYF. The full variable domain, in which reference TRBV5-1 and TRBJ2-3 provide the parts outside the CDR3, is KAGVTQTPRYLIKTRGQQVTLSCSPISGHRSVSWYQQTPGQGLQFLFEYFSETQRNKGNFPGRFSGRQFSNSRSEMNVSTLELGDSALYLCASSLASGYSTDTQYFGPGTRLTVL.

The genes are TRBV5-6 and TRBJ1-3; D gene ambiguous. This CDR3 spans 15 amino acids. V lost 4 bases and J 0 bases, leaving 11 bases between the germline ends. The V gene's germline CDR1 is SGHDT and CDR2 YYEEEE. The CDR3 reads CASSAGFASGNTIYF. CDR3 bases: TGTGCCAGCAGCGCGGGATTTGCCTCTGGAAACACCATATATTTT.

This chain connects TRBV4-3 to TRBJ1-2; D gene ambiguous. The CDR3 runs 12 residues. Trimming took off 1 base at V and 4 bases at J, with 4 bases between the two ends. CDR1 is LGHNA and CDR2 is YSLEER in the germline V gene. CDR3 residues: CASSQGAYGYTF. CDR3 nucleotide sequence: TGCGCCAGCAGCCAAGGGGCCTATGGCTACACCTTC.

This chain uses TRBV7-2 with TRBJ2-5; 7 bases are shared with TRBD1. V shed 2 bases and J 7 bases; nucleotides not matched to a gene: 7. Germline loops: CDR1 SGHTA, CDR2 FQGNSA. The CDR3 contains 14 residues. DNA of the CDR3: TGTGCCAGCAGCTTACGACAGGGCTTGGGGACCCAGTACTTC. Residues: CASSLRQGLGTQYF.

The gene calls are TRBV28 and TRBJ2-5; tentative D call: TRBD1 (6 bases). Germline V gives CDR1 MDHEN, CDR2 SYDVKM. This CDR3 has 15 amino acids. The V gene lost 5 bases and the J gene lost 4 bases, with 17 bases spanning the gap. This chain's CDR3 is CASSPLQGIGETQYF. In DNA form, the CDR3 reads TGTGCCAGCAGTCCCCTACAGGGAATAGGAGAGACCCAGTACTTC.

This rearrangement joins TRBV19 to TRBJ1-1; 7 nucleotides match TRBD1. CDR1 and CDR2 from the germline V gene are LNHDA and SQIVND (reference sequence). V shed 4 bases and J 1 base; nucleotides not matched to a gene: 3. The CDR3 consists of 14 residues. The CDR3 region has the DNA TGTGCCAGTAGTACGACAGGGTGGAACACTGAAGCTTTCTTT. This gives the protein CASSTTGWNTEAFF.

V gene TRBV5-1 combines with J gene TRBJ2-1; TRBD2 agrees at 8 bases. This CDR3 has 16 amino acids. The junction had 13 bases not matched to a gene; V was cut back by 4 bases and J by 7 bases. CDR1 and CDR2 from the germline V gene are SGHRS and YFSETQ. The CDR3 reads CASSPGGLAPVNEQFF. CDR3 sequence (DNA): TGCGCCAGCAGCCCAGGAGGACTAGCCCCTGTTAATGAGCAGTTCTTC.

This rearrangement joins TRBV5-3 to TRBJ2-2, with a possible D match to TRBD2 (6 bases). TRBV5-3 is annotated as an ORF whose role is uncertain. The V gene lost 4 bases and the J gene lost 4 bases, with 17 bases spanning the gap. CDR3 length: 16 residues. The CDR3 coding sequence is TGTGCCAGAAGCCGTCATGGGAGGAGGGGCACCGGGGAGCTGTTTTTT. This sequence encodes CARSRHGRRGTGELFF.

The chain links TRBV19 to TRBJ2-3, with 10 bases fitting TRBD2. The CDR3 sequence is 13 residues long. CDR1 is LNHDA, CDR2 SQIVND, per germline (reference sequence). J gave up 15 bases and V 3 bases, and 9 bases lay outside the gene matches. CDR3 in amino acids: CASSMGGASGRYF. CDR3 in DNA: TGTGCCAGTAGTATGGGGGGGGCTAGCGGGAGATATTTT.

V is TRBV18 and J is TRBJ1-3; TRBD1 matches at 9 bases. Germline CDR1 is KGHSH and CDR2 is LQKENI. V shed 5 bases and J 0 bases; nucleotides not matched to a gene: 8. This CDR3 comprises 17 residues. Here the CDR3 reads CASSLKDRGISGNTIYF. Written as DNA, the CDR3 is TGTGCCAGCTCATTAAAGGACAGGGGAATCTCTGGAAACACCATATATTTT.

This CDR3 reads CASSDGSGRNTIYF. DNA of the CDR3: TGTGCCAGCAGCGACGGGTCAGGGAGAAACACCATATATTTT. The chain uses TRBV9 and TRBJ1-3, with D tentatively TRBD1 (5 bases). Germline values: CDR1 SGDLS, CDR2 YYNGEE. The CDR3 length is 14 residues. The V gene lost 3 bases and the J gene lost 5 bases, with 12 bases spanning the gap.

The CDR3 bases are TGTGCCAGCAGTTACCGGCAGGGGGCGGGAGGGGCCAACGTCCTGACTTTC. This translates into CASSYRQGAGGANVLTF. J is TRBJ2-6 and V is TRBV6-2 or TRBV6-3, with 8 bases lining up with TRBD1. CDR1 is MNHEY and CDR2 is SVGEGT in the germline V gene. V trimming: 2 bases; J trimming: 4 bases; junction bases outside the gene matches: 7. CDR3 length equals 17 residues.

The CDR3 protein is CASSFVAGRASGRQSSYNEQFF. The CDR3 DNA follows: TGTGCCAGCAGTTTTGTGGCAGGGAGGGCTAGCGGGAGGCAAAGCTCCTACAATGAGCAGTTCTTC. This chain uses TRBV28 with TRBJ2-1; 11 nucleotides line up with TRBD2. CDR1 and CDR2 (germline): MDHEN, SYDVKM. This CDR3 spans 22 amino acids. The junction had 19 bases not matched to a gene; V was cut back by 3 bases and J by 0 bases.

The chain employs TRBV4-2 and TRBJ2-5, with 9 bases identical to TRBD1. Germline loops: CDR1 LGHNA, CDR2 YNFKEQ. Trimming removed 5 bases from V and 3 bases from J; junction bases left unmatched: 4. This CDR3 has 14 residues. This CDR3 is CASSSRTGEETQYF. The CDR3 coding sequence is TGTGCCAGCAGCTCCCGGACAGGGGAAGAGACCCAGTACTTC.

The chain employs TRBV7-3 and TRBJ1-6; D possibly corresponds to TRBD1 (5 bases). Germline CDR1 is SGHTA and CDR2 is FQGTGA. V was trimmed by 2 bases and J by 4 bases, leaving 6 bases between them. This CDR3 is built from 14 residues. The CDR3 nucleotides read TGTGCCAGCAGCTTAGGGGCGTATAATTCACCCCTCCACTTT. This encodes CASSLGAYNSPLHF.

V is TRBV20-1 and J is TRBJ1-4; 9 bases are shared with TRBD1. V was pared by 5 bases and J by 13 bases, with 5 bases of the junction left unmatched. The CDR3 has 11 amino acids. CDR1 and CDR2 from the germline V gene are DFQATT and SNEGSKA (reference sequence). The CDR3 region is CSALSDRGLFF. The CDR3 nucleotides read TGCAGTGCTCTCTCGGACAGGGGACTGTTTTTT.

The chain carries TRBV7-2 and TRBJ1-1; unclear D gene. This CDR3 comprises 17 residues. Trimming left V 1 base short and J 4 bases short, with 19 bases between. Germline CDR1 SGHTA, CDR2 FQGNSA. The CDR3 DNA is TGTGCCAGCAGCTTAGTTGTAGGGAGGGATTTGACCACTGAAGCTTTCTTT. This codes for CASSLVVGRDLTTEAFF.

A word on this clone: A read error may produce the germline difference seen at one junction end. The chain employs TRBV4-3 and TRBJ1-6, with 9 bases fitting TRBD1. The germline V gene has CDR1 LGHNA and CDR2 YSLEER. This CDR3 is 15 amino acids long. In DNA form, the CDR3 reads TGCGCCAGCAGCCGCCGGGACAGGGATAACTCACCCCTCCACTTT. Protein product: CASSRRDRDNSPLHF.

The rearrangement uses TRBV14 and TRBJ2-2; 7 nucleotides align to TRBD2. The CDR3 is 15 amino acids. V lost 1 base, J lost 1 base, and 0 bases stayed unmatched. Germline V gene lookup returns CDR1 SGHDN and CDR2 FVKESK. The CDR3 DNA sequence: TGTGCCAGCAGCCAAGCGGGGGGGAACACCGGGGAGCTGTTTTTT. Its protein is CASSQAGGNTGELFF. Based on the CDR3 plus reference TRBV14 and TRBJ2-2, the full variable domain is EAGVTQFPSHSVIEKGQTVTLRCDPISGHDNLYWYRRVMGKEIKFLLHFVKESKQDESGMPNNRFLAERTGGTYSTLKVQPAELEDSGVYFCASSQAGGNTGELFFGEGSRLTVL.

Only a few counts were recorded for this clone. This same CDR3 is encoded by further DNA sequences in the sample. The J gene is TRBJ2-6, the V gene TRBV9; a weak D match, TRBD1 (5 bases). The germline CDR1 and CDR2 sequences are SGDLS and YYNGEE. The CDR3 extends over 14 amino acids. With 2 bases removed from V and 2 bases from J, the gap between germline ends came to 5 bases. The CDR3 DNA sequence: TGTGCCAGCAGCGTCAGGGCTGGGGCCAACGTCCTGACTTTC. The encoded protein is CASSVRAGANVLTF.

This clone was recorded a few times. The genes are TRBV6-5 and TRBJ1-5; 7 nucleotides match TRBD1. The CDR3 is made up of 15 amino acids. The V and J ends lost 4 bases and 0 bases, in that order; junction bases with no gene match: 3. Germline values: CDR1 MNHEY, CDR2 SVGAGI. This CDR3 reads CASSSDRNSNQPQHF. CDR3 bases: TGTGCCAGCAGTTCGGACAGGAATAGCAATCAGCCCCAGCATTTT.

The chain carries TRBV5-1 and TRBJ2-5; 12 positions agree with TRBD2. Germline CDR1 and CDR2: SGHRS and YFSETQ. This CDR3 is 15 amino acids long. Trimming at V came to 0 bases and at J to 3 bases, leaving 0 bases not matched to a gene. CDR3 bases: TGCGCCAGCAGCTTGGGGACTAGCGGGGAAGAGACCCAGTACTTC. Protein product: CASSLGTSGEETQYF.

The rearrangement uses TRBV20-1 and TRBJ2-2; unclear D gene. Germline CDR1 reads DFQATT; CDR2 reads SNEGSKA (reference sequence). V lost 3 bases and J 5 bases, leaving 10 bases between the germline ends. This CDR3 contains 13 residues. CDR3 DNA: TGCAGTGCTAGTTCCAGGTCAACCGGGGAGCTGTTTTTT. This codes for CSASSRSTGELFF.

This clone was picked up one time. The chain carries TRBV30 and TRBJ2-7, with 8 bases aligning to TRBD1. The germline V gene has CDR1 GTSNPN and CDR2 SVGIG (reference sequence). The V and J ends lost 3 bases and 11 bases, in that order; junction bases with no gene match: 9. The CDR3 totals 12 residues. DNA of the CDR3: TGTGCCTGGAGGAATGGCGGACAGGGAAAGTACTTC. This codes for CAWRNGGQGKYF.

The chain carries TRBV12-3 or TRBV12-4 and TRBJ1-3, with D unclear. The germline V and J ends were trimmed by 3 bases and 2 bases, with 2 bases remaining between them. The CDR3 sequence is 12 residues long. The CDR3 sequence: CASSFAGNTIYF. The CDR3 nucleotides are TGTGCCAGCAGTTTCGCTGGAAACACCATATATTTT.